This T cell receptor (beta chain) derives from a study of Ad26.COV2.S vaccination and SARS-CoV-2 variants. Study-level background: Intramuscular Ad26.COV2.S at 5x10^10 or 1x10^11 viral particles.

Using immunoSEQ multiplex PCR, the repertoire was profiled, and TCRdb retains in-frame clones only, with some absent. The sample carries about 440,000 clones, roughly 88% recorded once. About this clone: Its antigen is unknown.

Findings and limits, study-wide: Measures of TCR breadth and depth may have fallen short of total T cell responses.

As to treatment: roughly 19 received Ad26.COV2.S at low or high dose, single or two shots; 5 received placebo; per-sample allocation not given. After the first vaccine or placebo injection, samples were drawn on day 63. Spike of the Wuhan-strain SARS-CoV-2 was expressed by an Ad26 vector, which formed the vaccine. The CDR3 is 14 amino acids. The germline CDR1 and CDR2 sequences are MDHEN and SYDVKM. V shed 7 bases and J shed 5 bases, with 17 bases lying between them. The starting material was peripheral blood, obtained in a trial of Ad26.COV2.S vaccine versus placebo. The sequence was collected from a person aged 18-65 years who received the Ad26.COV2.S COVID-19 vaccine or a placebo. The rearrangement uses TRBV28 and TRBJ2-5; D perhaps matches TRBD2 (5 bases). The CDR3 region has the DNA TGTGCCAGCACCGAGGGTGGAGTAGGGGAGACCCAGTACTTC. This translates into CASTEGGVGETQYF. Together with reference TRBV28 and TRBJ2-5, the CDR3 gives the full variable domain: DVKVTQSSRYLVKRTGEKVFLECVQDMDHENMFWYRQDPGLGLRLIYFSYDVKMKEKGDIPEGYSVSREKKERFSLILESASTNQTSMYLCASTEGGVGETQYFGPGTRLLVL.